This section outlines one T cell receptor (beta chain) sequence together with its context. This receptor's antigen is unknown. The input lacks base qualities; no much larger clone sits a single base away. The germline V gene supplies CDR1 MNHNS and CDR2 SASEGT. Between the V and J ends, shortened by 4 bases and 0 bases respectively, the junction contains 5 bases. The CDR3 contains 13 residues, cysteine and phenylalanine counted. Kept here is only the CDR3 DNA, which spans 39 bases and is read in frame from base 1. The cohort comprised around 700 healthy bone marrow donors. All cohort members were sampled while nominally healthy, although unrecorded immune exposures were likely present. The donor tested CMV seronegative, placing the donor among the 350 to 400 seronegative members of the cohort. Every donor gave a peripheral blood sample, and the peripheral blood mononuclear cells from that sample were used for TCR beta sequencing. The Qiagen DNeasy Blood Extraction Kit was used to extract genomic DNA from the blood cell samples.

The record originates from a study of cytomegalovirus exposure and HLA in healthy donors (dated by TCRdb to about 2017). For the study in its entirety: In an earlier analysis of 550 to 750 of the donors, about 260 Gb of sequence data and roughly 100 million unique TCR beta sequences from roughly 190 million T cells were reported. An early release that covered several hundred HLA-typed donors contained approximately 300 gigabases of sequencing data and about 93 million unique TCR sequences. Of the roughly 390 genotyped donors, 81% were placed in the genetic ancestry cluster associated with self-reported Caucasian donors. The study aimed to test whether cataloging public T cell receptors could reveal signatures of past pathogen exposure. The study profiled the T cell repertoires of 500 to 800 subjects by immunosequencing and related them to cytomegalovirus serostatus. In addition to the first cohort of 666 subjects, a separate validation cohort of approximately 130 different subjects was used. To predict cytomegalovirus infection status, the study combined high-throughput TCR immunosequencing, statistical association of individual TCRs with disease status, and machine learning. In a later analysis, previously published TCR beta repertoires from fewer than 750 donors were re-analyzed and high-resolution HLA genotyping was added so that TCR occurrence patterns could be studied. Rather than using new phenotypic data, the later analysis identified candidate immune exposures from TCR beta sequences and from how often those sequences occurred across donors. In an earlier analysis of several hundred of the donors, high-throughput TCR beta sequencing was used to judge whether each TCR beta V gene segment behaved as functional or pseudogenic. Alongside the repertoire data, information on donor age, sex, ethnicity and CMV serostatus was compiled. A later genetic analysis used genome-wide SNP genotypes for about 55% of the 666 donors, treating that subset as a discovery cohort. All discovery cohort repertoires had been generated using a single sequencing platform. Both class I and class II loci were covered by HLA typing, at four-digit resolution. Typing coverage differed by locus: A, B, C, DRB1 and DQB1 were typed in roughly 620-630 donors, DQA1 in 500 to 550, DPA1 in 600 to 610, and DPB1 in 400 to 490. A few DR-DQ haplotypes were treated as single units for association and clustering because of strong linkage in the cohort. Among 350 to 400 genotyped donors of the cohort, an average of around 240,000 unique TCR beta nucleotide sequences were sequenced per donor, around a sixth of them non-productive. The paper's findings and limits, for the study overall: According to a later analysis, most CMV-associated TCR beta chains appeared to be HLA-restricted, and the HLA associations seemed to be driven largely by CMV exposure. Because HLA typing was missing for some donors at each locus, association tests included only the typed subset. Broadly in line with IMGT annotations, most TCR beta V segments showed up in productive rearrangements about 90% or about 30% of the time in an earlier analysis of 587 of the donors. In both the original and validation cohorts, the classifier was reported to diagnose cytomegalovirus status with high specificity and sensitivity. Because counts were too low, roughly 16 rarely observed V segments, including chromosome 9 orphons, were left out of the earlier analysis of 500 to 650 of the donors. A later analysis found that TCR association rates varied across HLA loci, with DRB1 alleles showing the most associated TCRs and HLA-C alleles the fewest. The 87-base-pair reads could not distinguish some IMGT-functional V segments, including TRBV6-2 and TRBV6-3, so those segments were excluded. Presence/absence analyses assumed roughly uniform sequencing depth across donors, an assumption that may not hold. A later analysis associated roughly 17,000 TCR beta sequences with specific HLA alleles at a false discovery rate of 0.05. Compared with equally common non-associated chains, HLA-associated TCR beta chains in a later analysis were more clonally expanded and had lower generation probabilities. A group of highly shared sequence variants was considered likely to be a technical artifact of the sequencing pipeline. Most TCR sequences were observed very rarely across donors, whereas some public TCRs were present in many individuals. Linkage disequilibrium might explain the correlated functional status among segregating V segments, but an unknown experimental factor could not be excluded. For the cohort, immune exposure information was limited to CMV serostatus. A later analysis reported that several top co-occurrence clusters appeared linked to parvovirus B19, influenza, CMV and Epstein-Barr virus. In this cohort, only TCR beta chains were sequenced, and detectable features were limited by the absence of alpha or paired-chain data. The study gave a list of about 150 TCR beta chains associated with cytomegalovirus. Strong co-occurrence of HLA alleles, especially DR and DQ, made assigning TCR associations to individual alleles difficult. The authors suggested that the approach could potentially be extended to other disease states and immunological phenotypes. A further reported finding was that TCR beta sequences accurately predicted the HLA-A and HLA-B alleles for most subjects in the first cohort. In vitro tests confirmed that three of the cytomegalovirus-associated TCR beta chains recognize cytomegalovirus antigens. A later genetic analysis associated a missense DCLRE1C variant with V-gene and J-gene trimming of TCR beta chains, and an independent cohort replicated the association. A later genetic analysis reported fewer N-insertions in productive TCRs among donors in an Asian-associated ancestry cluster than the approximately 700-donor mean.

The library relied on the immunoSEQ multiplex PCR assay. For the multiplex PCR, a mixture combining 60 forward primers for TCR Vbeta segments and 13 reverse primers for TCR Jbeta segments was used. Amplification of the CDR3 region of rearranged TCR beta genes was performed with a multiplex PCR assay on genomic DNA. On the Illumina HiSeq System, the amplified TCR beta libraries were sequenced as 87-base-pair reads. The source study handled its data this way. In a later analysis, tens of millions of unique TCR beta chains were counted across the 690 or so repertoires, and roughly 10 million of these chains were shared by at least two donors. Raw reads were error-corrected and collapsed into unique sequences by a nearest-neighbor algorithm in which closely related sequences were merged to remove PCR and sequencing errors. Alignment of CDR3 sequences to IMGT reference sequences was used to assign V, D and J gene segments. For a sequence to be retained, a match of at least six nucleotides to both a V gene segment and a J gene segment was required. Rearrangements were classified as productive when the CDR3 lacked stop codons and remained in frame with V and J, and all other rearrangements were classified as non-productive. CDR3 was defined according to IMGT convention as the region running from the second conserved V-encoded cysteine to the conserved J-encoded phenylalanine. In an earlier analysis of around 570 of the donors, sequences lacking an unambiguous match to a single V gene segment were excluded. In an earlier analysis of almost 600 of the donors, a V segment was called functional when productive rearrangements were above 56.7%, and segregating when the standard deviation between donors exceeded 5%. To diagnose cytomegalovirus status from the catalog of TCR beta chain sequences, a statistical classification framework was built. V and J gene assignment, in a later analysis, came from comparing TCR nucleotide sequences with IMGT/GENE-DB human TR gene sequences. Using the TCRdist pipeline, a later analysis assigned CDR3 sequences along with most-parsimonious VDJ recombination scenarios. In a later analysis, every TCR beta chain was defined by the combination of its CDR3 amino acid sequence and its V-gene family, and reads without a unique V-gene family were dropped. As a way to deal with suspected cross-contamination and a sequencing artifact, a later analysis dropped 450 to 600 nucleotide sequences that were highly shared and had low generation probability. In a later analysis, a clonal expansion index for each public chain was calculated from normalized within-repertoire ranks of inferred template counts. In a later analysis, generation probabilities were computed using a VDJ recombination model fitted to out-of-frame rearrangements, and the results were checked against IGoR. In a later analysis, TCR-TCR, TCR-HLA and TCR-CMV co-occurrence was scored with hypergeometric tests, and a repertoire-size bias correction was applied to TCR pairs. To estimate false discovery rates, a later analysis permuted the HLA or CMV assignments 20 times. In a later analysis, co-occurring TCRs were grouped using DBSCAN, and TCRdist sequence similarity was added for clustering within HLA-allele-positive subsets. Repertoires with fewer than 30,000 or more than 120,000 public chains, plus five repertoires with anomalous nucleotide sharing, were excluded from co-occurrence clustering. TCRdb mirrors the immuneACCESS table, restricted to in-frame sequences. Some clones are absent from its copies; in checked studies, under half trace to an unresolved V gene, and the reason for the others is unknown. That table gives V, J and clone size, and the DNA gave D and trimming. This sample lists about 140,000 clones; roughly 80% were detected once. The ten biggest clones cover about 1.7% of the sample.

The origin of this receptor is a female donor in good health and CMV-seronegative. The rearrangement joined TRBV6-1 to TRBJ2-3, with the D gene too uncertain to name. Sequenced sample: PBMCs. In nucleotide form, the sequence is TGTGCCAGCAGTGGTATAAGCACAGATACGCAGTATTTT. The resulting protein is CASSGISTDTQYF.